A selection of T cell receptor beta chains follows, all from one sample in a study of blood T cells in healthy people across ages. MiXCR, applied by TCRdb to the 5' RACE reads, yields one record per CDR3 protein. Of about 1 million distinct CDR3 sequences listed, about 23% were seen once; the top ten hold around 0.75%. Another study also made use of these data, one on T cells of mothers and their children.

Sequenced: blood. The receptors here all came from a girl aged 2-15 years in good health. Both conserved end residues are part of each CDR3. A D gene is named only where the DNA matches it firmly. Clone sizes are given selectively: once, few, many, or a class where the clone is expanded.

TRBV20-1	TRBJ2-5	TRBD2	.	CSARAGGSETQYF	TGCAGTGCTAGAGCGGGAGGGAGTGAGACCCAGTACTTC
TRBV6-5	TRBJ2-1	.	.	CASSYLQGTGEQFF	TGTGCCAGCAGTTACCTGCAAGGGACGGGTGAGCAGTTCTTC
TRBV7-9	TRBJ1-1	.	.	CASRIGGENTEAFF	TGTGCCAGCAGGATCGGGGGAGAGAACACTGAAGCTTTCTTT
TRBV5-1	TRBJ2-1	TRBD2	few	CASRGLATYNEQFF	TGCGCCAGCAGGGGACTAGCGACCTACAATGAGCAGTTCTTC
TRBV6-1	TRBJ1-4	.	.	CASSEEARLFF	TGTGCCAGCAGTGAAGAAGCAAGACTGTTTTTT
TRBV5-4	TRBJ1-4	.	.	CASSFGGSTNEKLFF	TGTGCCAGCAGCTTTGGAGGATCAACTAATGAAAAACTGTTTTTT
TRBV5-6	TRBJ2-7	TRBD1	.	CASSGQGREQYF	TGTGCCAGCAGTGGACAGGGCCGGGAGCAGTACTTC
TRBV24-1	TRBJ2-1	.	.	CATSDPGEGAGNEQFF	TGTGCCACCAGTGATCCTGGGGAGGGGGCCGGGAATGAGCAGTTCTTC
TRBV20-1	TRBJ2-4	.	.	CSGNGGHPEAKNIQYF	TGCAGTGGGAACGGGGGGCACCCGGAGGCCAAAAACATTCAGTACTTC
TRBV7-8	TRBJ2-5	.	.	CASSHQPSGVRETQYF	TGTGCCAGCAGCCATCAGCCCTCCGGGGTTCGGGAGACCCAGTACTTC
TRBV6-2/TRBV6-3	TRBJ2-6	.	.	CASRQGWGANVLTF	TGTGCCAGCAGACAGGGCTGGGGGGCCAACGTCCTGACTTTC
TRBV12-3/TRBV12-4	TRBJ2-7	.	.	CASSPTSGLLNEQYF	TGTGCCAGCAGTCCGACGTCGGGGCTACTGAACGAGCAGTACTTC
TRBV29-1	TRBJ1-4	TRBD1	few	CSVVGTDNEKLFF	TGCAGCGTTGTAGGGACAGATAATGAAAAACTGTTTTTT
TRBV4-1	TRBJ2-5	TRBD1	.	CASSSQDREDGEQYF	TGCGCCAGCAGCAGTCAGGACAGGGAAGACGGAGAGCAGTACTTC
TRBV20-1	TRBJ2-7	.	many	CSARSSGYEQYF	TGCAGTGCTAGAAGTTCCGGGTACGAGCAGTACTTC
TRBV20-1	TRBJ2-1	.	.	CSATRVTYNEQFF	TGCAGTGCTACCCGGGTCACCTACAATGAGCAGTTCTTC
TRBV28	TRBJ1-1	TRBD1	.	CASSPARRGRGFETEAFF	TGTGCCAGCAGTCCCGCCCGCAGGGGGCGCGGGTTTGAAACTGAAGCTTTCTTT
TRBV29-1	TRBJ2-1	.	.	CSVEWEASYNEQFF	TGCAGCGTTGAATGGGAGGCATCATACAATGAGCAGTTCTTC
TRBV2	TRBJ2-3	.	once	CASSHGRWDSTDTQYF	TGTGCCAGCAGTCACGGACGTTGGGACAGCACAGATACGCAGTATTTT
TRBV29-1	TRBJ2-7	TRBD1	many	CSVLGDRENEQYF	TGCAGCGTTTTGGGGGACAGGGAGAACGAGCAGTACTTC
TRBV9	TRBJ2-1	.	.	CASSVTEYNEQFF	TGTGCCAGCAGCGTGACGGAATACAATGAGCAGTTCTTC
TRBV12-3/TRBV12-4	TRBJ2-5	TRBD2	.	CASSPTSGREGETQYF	TGTGCCAGCAGTCCCACTAGCGGGAGGGAAGGAGAGACCCAGTACTTC
TRBV7-3	TRBJ1-1	.	few	CASSLDPGTEAFF	TGTGCCAGCAGCTTGGACCCGGGCACTGAAGCTTTCTTT
TRBV6-2/TRBV6-3	TRBJ1-2	.	.	CASSYSSADNYGYTF	TGTGCCAGCAGTTACTCCTCGGCAGACAACTATGGCTACACCTTC
TRBV7-8	TRBJ1-5	.	.	CASSLGGTLNQPQHF	TGTGCCAGCAGCTTAGGGGGGACACTAAATCAGCCCCAGCATTTT
TRBV29-1	TRBJ1-2	TRBD1	.	CSVDPNQGEGYTF	TGCAGCGTTGATCCTAACCAGGGGGAAGGCTACACCTTC
TRBV28	TRBJ2-7	.	.	CASSPRQEPLKDEQYF	TGTGCCAGCAGTCCCCGACAGGAGCCCCTGAAAGACGAGCAGTACTTC
TRBV11-2	TRBJ2-5	.	few	CASSFQGPFQYF	TGTGCCAGCAGCTTTCAAGGGCCCTTCCAGTACTTC
TRBV4-1	TRBJ2-2	TRBD2	.	CASSQRSLAGYTGELFF	TGCGCCAGCAGCCAGAGATCGCTAGCGGGGTACACCGGGGAGCTGTTTTTT
TRBV13	TRBJ2-1	TRBD2	few	CASSNRDTGGNEQFF	TGTGCCAGCAGCAACCGGGACACGGGAGGGAATGAGCAGTTCTTC
TRBV7-2	TRBJ1-2	.	few	CASSLRSRVDYTF	TGTGCCAGCAGCTTAAGGTCGAGGGTTGACTACACCTTC